This T cell receptor (beta chain) was identified during a study of blood T cell repertoires in COVID-19. The overall study: The study drew acute and convalescent COVID-19 samples from the United States, Italy and Spain.

Per the original methods: Scientists estimated how many nucleated cells there were by amplifying reference gene primers. Measured with immunoSEQ multiplex PCR; TCRdb has only the in-frame clones, and not every one. That table is the source of V, J and clone size, and D and trimming were worked out from the DNA. The sample includes about half a million clones, around 85% of them seen just once. Participants were aged about 18 to 89 years from around 25 US areas. Donors of Cohort 3 who recovered were those that had two negative PCRs, clearance, or symptom resolution. The receptor was derived from a woman between 55 and 75 years old who had recovered from COVID-19. Sequenced sample: PBMCs or T cells enriched from blood (not recorded which).

The CDR3 sequence: CASSLAGQEYNEQFF. CDR3 nucleotides: TGCGCCAGCAGCTTGGCGGGACAGGAGTACAATGAGCAGTTCTTC. The chain joins TRBV5-1 to TRBJ2-1; 8 nucleotides agree with TRBD1. Germline V CDR1 and CDR2: SGHRS, YFSETQ. The CDR3 length is 15 residues. With V trimmed by 0 bases and J by 4 bases, 3 bases remained unmatched.